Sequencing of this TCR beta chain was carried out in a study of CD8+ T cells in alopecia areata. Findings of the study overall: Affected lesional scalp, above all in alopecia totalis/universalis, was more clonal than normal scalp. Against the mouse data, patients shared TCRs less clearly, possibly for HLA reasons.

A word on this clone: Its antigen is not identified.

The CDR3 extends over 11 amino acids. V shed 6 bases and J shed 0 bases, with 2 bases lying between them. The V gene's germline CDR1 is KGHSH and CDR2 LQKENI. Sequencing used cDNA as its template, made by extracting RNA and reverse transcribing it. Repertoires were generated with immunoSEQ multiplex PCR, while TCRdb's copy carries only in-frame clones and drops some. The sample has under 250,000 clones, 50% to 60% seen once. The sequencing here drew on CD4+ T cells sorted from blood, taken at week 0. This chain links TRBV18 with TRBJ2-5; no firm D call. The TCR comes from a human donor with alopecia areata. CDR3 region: CASSYQETQYF. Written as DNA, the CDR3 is TGTGCCAGCTCGTACCAAGAGACCCAGTACTTC.